Listed below are T cell receptor beta chains from one sample, sequenced in a study of Ad26.COV2.S vaccination and SARS-CoV-2 variants. Generated by immunoSEQ multiplex PCR, the TCRdb table keeps only in-frame clones and is missing some. The sample consists of roughly 250,000 clones, around nine tenths of them appearing once. Sequences were derived from peripheral blood, sampled in a trial of Ad26.COV2.S vaccine versus placebo. The receptors were gathered from a person between 18 and 65 years old who received the Ad26.COV2.S COVID-19 vaccine or a placebo. Both conserved end residues are part of each CDR3. Fields, in order: V gene, J gene, clone size, D gene, CDR3 protein, CDR3 DNA. The D gene is left open where the match is weak. A clone size is listed for some rows: how often the clone was seen (once, few, many), or a class if it is expanded.

V gene: TRBV5-8
J gene: TRBJ2-5
clone size: NA
D gene: NA
CDR3 protein: CASSLMGTEKETQYF
CDR3 DNA: TGTGCCAGCAGCTTGATGGGGACGGAGAAAGAGACCCAGTACTTC

V gene: TRBV6-6
J gene: TRBJ2-7
clone size: NA
D gene: NA
CDR3 protein: CASAPGSSYEQYF
CDR3 DNA: TGTGCCAGCGCGCCGGGTTCCTCCTACGAGCAGTACTTC

V gene: TRBV3-1/TRBV3-2
J gene: TRBJ1-4
clone size: NA
D gene: NA
CDR3 protein: CASKLGGANEKLFF
CDR3 DNA: TGTGCCAGCAAACTGGGGGGCGCAAATGAAAAACTGTTTTTT

V gene: TRBV24-1
J gene: TRBJ2-2
clone size: NA
D gene: NA
CDR3 protein: CATSDPQGGGTGELFF
CDR3 DNA: TGTGCCACCAGTGATCCGCAGGGGGGAGGCACCGGGGAGCTGTTTTTT

V gene: TRBV5-4
J gene: TRBJ1-2
clone size: NA
D gene: TRBD1
CDR3 protein: CASSVPGTGANYGYTF
CDR3 DNA: TGTGCCAGCAGCGTTCCCGGGACAGGAGCAAACTATGGCTACACCTTC

V gene: TRBV27
J gene: TRBJ1-6
clone size: NA
D gene: NA
CDR3 protein: CASSLRTTENSPLHF
CDR3 DNA: TGTGCCAGCAGTTTAAGGACAACAGAAAATTCACCCCTCCACTTT

V gene: TRBV5-6
J gene: TRBJ1-2
clone size: NA
D gene: TRBD1
CDR3 protein: CASSSGQGDYTF
CDR3 DNA: TGTGCCAGCAGCTCTGGACAGGGAGACTACACCTTC

V gene: TRBV7-9
J gene: TRBJ2-1
clone size: NA
D gene: NA
CDR3 protein: CASSFVGSDNEQFF
CDR3 DNA: TGTGCCAGCAGCTTTGTCGGCTCGGACAATGAGCAGTTCTTC

V gene: TRBV5-8
J gene: TRBJ2-1
clone size: once
D gene: TRBD2
CDR3 protein: CASSSTSSGRNEQFF
CDR3 DNA: TGTGCCAGCAGCTCGACTTCTAGCGGGAGAAATGAGCAGTTCTTC

V gene: TRBV3-1/TRBV3-2
J gene: TRBJ2-4
clone size: once
D gene: NA
CDR3 protein: CASSQVVLAKNIQYF
CDR3 DNA: TGTGCCAGCAGCCAAGTAGTTCTAGCCAAAAACATTCAGTACTTC

V gene: TRBV7-2
J gene: TRBJ2-7
clone size: NA
D gene: NA
CDR3 protein: CASRLDSYEQYF
CDR3 DNA: TGTGCCAGCAGACTTGACAGCTACGAGCAGTACTTC

V gene: TRBV19
J gene: TRBJ2-1
clone size: NA
D gene: TRBD1
CDR3 protein: CASSSLGTGSNEQFF
CDR3 DNA: TGTGCCAGTAGTTCTCTTGGGACAGGGAGTAATGAGCAGTTCTTC

V gene: TRBV5-1
J gene: TRBJ2-5
clone size: NA
D gene: TRBD2
CDR3 protein: CASSLVLAGGLETQYF
CDR3 DNA: TGCGCCAGCAGCTTGGTACTAGCGGGGGGATTAGAGACCCAGTACTTC

V gene: TRBV6-6
J gene: TRBJ1-1
clone size: NA
D gene: NA
CDR3 protein: CASSYSMDAQNTEAFF
CDR3 DNA: TGTGCCAGCAGTTACTCGATGGATGCGCAGAACACTGAAGCTTTCTTT

V gene: TRBV7-7
J gene: TRBJ2-2
clone size: NA
D gene: TRBD2
CDR3 protein: CASSPVAGANTGELFF
CDR3 DNA: TGTGCTAGCAGCCCTGTAGCGGGGGCGAACACCGGGGAGCTGTTTTTT

V gene: TRBV7-3
J gene: TRBJ2-1
clone size: NA
D gene: TRBD2
CDR3 protein: CASSKGTVNLAEGRPEQFF
CDR3 DNA: TGTGCCAGCAGCAAAGGGACGGTGAATCTAGCGGAGGGCCGACCTGAGCAGTTCTTC

V gene: TRBV5-6
J gene: TRBJ2-5
clone size: NA
D gene: TRBD2
CDR3 protein: CASSLAGGAPQETQYF
CDR3 DNA: TGTGCCAGCAGCTTGGCGGGGGGGGCTCCCCAAGAGACCCAGTACTTC

V gene: TRBV6-5
J gene: TRBJ1-1
clone size: NA
D gene: TRBD1
CDR3 protein: CASSRDRAVNTEAFF
CDR3 DNA: TGTGCCAGCAGCCGGGACAGGGCAGTGAACACTGAAGCTTTCTTT

V gene: TRBV29-1
J gene: TRBJ2-1
clone size: NA
D gene: TRBD1
CDR3 protein: CSVPRQGSPRNEQFF
CDR3 DNA: TGCAGCGTACCCAGACAGGGCTCTCCCCGCAATGAGCAGTTCTTC

V gene: TRBV7-3
J gene: TRBJ2-5
clone size: NA
D gene: NA
CDR3 protein: CASSRSGDGETQYF
CDR3 DNA: TGTGCCAGCAGCCGCTCAGGGGACGGAGAGACCCAGTACTTC